This passage covers 8 T cell receptor beta chains from one sample sequenced in a study of blood T cells in healthy people across ages. Combining a sample-barcoded 5' primer with a J-beta primer mix, a second PCR ran for roughly 7 to 12 cycles. Each CDR3 protein gets one entry after TCRdb re-called the 5' RACE reads with MiXCR. The sample shows some 790,000 distinct CDR3 sequences, about 28% of them seen only once. Input material: blood. The source is an elderly woman in good health.

Points on this clonotype: A much larger clonotype is one base distant, so this may be a read error. CDR3 sequence (DNA): TGCGCCGGCAGCTTAGCTAGCGGGGTCACAGATACGCAGTATTTT. Protein sequence: CAGSLASGVTDTQYF. The chain joins TRBV5-1 to TRBJ2-3; 9 bases map to TRBD2. Germline CDR1 SGHRS, CDR2 YFSETQ. The CDR3 is 15 amino acids.

Worth noting for this clonotype: A much more abundant neighbour one base away suggests this may be a read error. This rearrangement joins TRBV20-1 to TRBJ2-5, with 7 bases that match TRBD1. CDR1 and CDR2 from the germline V gene are DFQATT and SNEGSKA (reference sequence). V was clipped by 3 bases and J by 11 bases; unmatched bases: 12. The CDR3 runs 13 residues. The CDR3 DNA reads as TGCAGTGCTAGTGCCGGGACAGCAAATGAGCAGTACTTC. As protein: CSASAGTANEQYF.

This rearrangement joins TRBV28 to TRBJ2-4; D possibly corresponds to TRBD1 (7 bases). The CDR3 sequence is 14 residues long. Trimming removed 5 bases from V and 9 bases from J, with 17 bases in between. Looked up from germline, CDR1 is MDHEN and CDR2 is SYDVKM. The CDR3 loop is CASSGSDRRAIQYF. DNA for the CDR3: TGTGCCAGCAGTGGATCGGACAGGAGGGCCATTCAGTACTTC.

Details on this clonotype: A much larger clone sits a single nucleotide away, making a read error possible. The J gene is TRBJ1-2, the V gene TRBV15; D is uncertain. The CDR3 sequence is 15 residues long. CDR1 LNHNV and CDR2 YYDKDF come from the germline V gene (reference sequence). CDR3 nucleotide sequence: TGTGCCACCAGCAGAGATTGGGCGGGTAACTGTGGCTACACCTTC. Amino acid sequence: CATSRDWAGNCGYTF.

This clonotype was found a few times. At one of its ends the junction is not consistent with the germline gene, which may arise from a read error. The CDR3 nucleotides read TGTGTCAGCAGTTTGACTAGCGGGGGGGCATATGAGCAGTTCTTC. Amino acids: CVSSLTSGGAYEQFF. The gene calls are TRBV12-3 or TRBV12-4 and TRBJ2-1, with 14 nucleotides matching TRBD2. The CDR3 is 15 residues long.

The genes are TRBV5-4 and TRBJ2-3; TRBD2 matches 8 bases. The CDR3 is 14 amino acids. V trimming: 0 bases; J trimming: 7 bases; junction bases outside the gene matches: 4. CDR1 and CDR2 from the germline V gene are SGHNT and YYREEE (reference sequence). This CDR3 reads CASSLASGGNTQYF. CDR3 DNA sequence: TGTGCCAGCAGCTTGGCCAGCGGGGGAAATACGCAGTATTTT.

The chain combines TRBV12-3 or TRBV12-4 with TRBJ2-2, with D possibly being TRBD2 (6 bases). Deletions cut 6 bases from V and 7 bases from J, with 15 bases between. CDR3 length: 14 residues. The CDR3 nucleotides are TGTGCCAGCAGCCGACTAGTCGGCGACGGGGAGCTGTTTTTT. It yields the protein CASSRLVGDGELFF.

Only one count was recorded for this clonotype. One end of the junction is discordant with germline, which a read error may explain. This rearrangement joins TRBV10-3 to TRBJ1-4; no reliable D call. The CDR3 spans 14 residues. Germline V gives CDR1 ENHRY, CDR2 SYGVKD. In nucleotides, the CDR3 is TGTCCCATCAGCTCCGGGACAACTAATGAAAAACTGTTTTTT. Amino acid sequence: CPISSGTTNEKLFF.